Described below is a single T cell receptor beta chain sequence and its context. The antigen is not known. Inclusion characteristics of ophthalmopathy patients comprised a Clinical Activity Score of at least 3, a NOSPECS grade of at least 4, and duration under 3 months. Lactation, pregnancy, other autoimmune disease or uncontrolled infection excluded patients. The data belong to a study of T cells in Graves' hyperthyroidism and ophthalmopathy. Findings and caveats of the study: Blood also showed most of the thyroid clonotypes that were expanded above 0.001.

TCR beta CDR3 region amplification was performed from RNA transcripts. Researchers ran a first-round RT-PCR on the TCR CDR3 using the HTBI primer set. TCRdb passed the multiplex PCR reads through MiXCR, listing each CDR3 protein once. In the table there are around 600,000 distinct CDR3 sequences, about a sixth of which are singletons. Germline V gene sequence: CDR1 SGHKS, CDR2 YYEKEE (reference sequence). The CDR3 runs to 15 residues. V was clipped by 1 base and J by 4 bases; unmatched bases: 7. This receptor was taken from a woman aged 40 to 50 with Graves' ophthalmopathy. The chain uses TRBV5-5 and TRBJ1-1, with 7 bases matching TRBD1. Sequencing input: blood. This chain's CDR3 is CASSLYPGTVTEAFF. CDR3 in DNA: TGTGCCAGCAGCTTGTATCCCGGGACAGTCACTGAAGCTTTCTTT.